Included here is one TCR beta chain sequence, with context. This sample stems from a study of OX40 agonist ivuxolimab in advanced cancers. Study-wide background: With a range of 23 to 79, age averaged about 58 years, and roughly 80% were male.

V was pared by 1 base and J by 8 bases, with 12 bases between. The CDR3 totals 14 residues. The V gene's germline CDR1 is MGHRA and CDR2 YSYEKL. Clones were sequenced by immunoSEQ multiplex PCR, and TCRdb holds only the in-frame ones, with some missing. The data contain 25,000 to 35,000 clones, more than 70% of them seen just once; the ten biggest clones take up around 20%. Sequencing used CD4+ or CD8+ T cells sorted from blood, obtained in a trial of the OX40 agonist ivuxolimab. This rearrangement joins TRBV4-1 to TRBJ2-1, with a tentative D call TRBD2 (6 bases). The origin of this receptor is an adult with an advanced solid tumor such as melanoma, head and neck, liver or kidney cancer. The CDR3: CASSQGGSGDEQFF. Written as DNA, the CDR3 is TGCGCCAGCAGCCAAGGGGGATCGGGGGATGAGCAGTTCTTC.